Following are 7 T cell receptor beta chains from one sample sequenced in a study of cytomegalovirus exposure and HLA in healthy donors. The PCR made use of 60 Vbeta and 13 Jbeta primers. This table comes from immunoSEQ multiplex PCR, and its TCRdb copy is limited to in-frame clones, with some not included. The repertoire holds under 150,000 clones, 80% to 85% seen once, with 2% to 2.5% in the top ten. The sample consisted of PBMCs. The source of these receptors is a boy aged 2 to 10 in good health and CMV-seronegative.

This sequence joins TRBV28 and TRBJ2-7; 9 positions agree with TRBD1. The CDR3 consists of 13 residues. Germline V gives CDR1 MDHEN, CDR2 SYDVKM. V shed 6 bases and J 3 bases; nucleotides not matched to a gene: 3. The CDR3 spells CASSSGQGYEQYF. Written as DNA, the CDR3 is TGTGCCAGCAGCTCGGGACAGGGCTACGAGCAGTACTTC.

The chain has TRBV4-1 and TRBJ2-5; D is perhaps TRBD1 (6 bases). CDR1 and CDR2 from the germline V gene are MGHRA and YSYEKL. V gave up 3 bases and J gave up 11 bases, with 34 bases separating them. The CDR3 totals 19 residues. CDR3: CASSQTILQTGTRGGEQYF. The CDR3 bases are TGCGCCAGCAGCCAGACCATTCTCCAGACCGGGACCAGGGGTGGAGAGCAGTACTTC.

The genes are TRBV7-9 and TRBJ2-5; TRBD2 matches at 10 bases. The germline V gene has CDR1 SEHNR and CDR2 FQNEAQ (reference sequence). The trim removed 5 bases at V and 3 bases at J, leaving 3 bases unmatched. The CDR3 has 14 amino acids. CDR3 region: CASSTSGAEETQYF. The CDR3 DNA reads TGTGCCAGCAGCACTAGCGGGGCTGAAGAGACCCAGTACTTC.

Only one count was recorded for this clone. The chain is built from TRBV5-1 and TRBJ1-2; 7 bases are shared with TRBD1. The CDR3 consists of 15 residues. V dropped 4 bases and J dropped 5; count of bases not matched to a gene: 11. CDR1 is SGHRS, CDR2 YFSETQ, per germline. CDR3: CASSAGIGQAYGYTF. In nucleotides, the CDR3 is TGCGCCAGCAGCGCTGGAATTGGACAGGCATATGGCTACACCTTC.

V usage is TRBV7-3 and J usage is TRBJ2-2; D is possibly TRBD1 (5 bases). Germline-derived CDR1 and CDR2 are SGHTA and FQGTGA. The CDR3 consists of 15 residues. Trimming took off 5 bases at V and 0 bases at J, with 10 bases between the two ends. CDR3 nucleotides: TGTGCCAGCAGCCTGGACACAGCGAACACCGGGGAGCTGTTTTTT. Amino acids: CASSLDTANTGELFF.

This clone is a singleton in its sample. The CDR3 reads CASSLAAAGEWDTGELFF. The DNA of the CDR3 is TGTGCCAGCAGCTTGGCTGCTGCGGGGGAATGGGACACCGGGGAGCTGTTTTTT. The chain employs TRBV5-4 and TRBJ2-2; 7 bases agree with TRBD2. Looked up from germline, CDR1 is SGHNT and CDR2 is YYREEE (reference sequence). CDR3 length: 18 residues. V shed 0 bases, J shed 3 bases, and the junction held 11 bases outside the gene matches. Full variable domain (outside the CDR3, taken from reference TRBV5-4 and TRBJ2-2): ETGVTQSPTHLIKTRGQQVTLRCSSQSGHNTVSWYQQALGQGPQFIFQYYREEENGRGNFPPRFSGLQFPNYSSELNVNALELDDSALYLCASSLAAAGEWDTGELFFGEGSRLTVL.

The chain recombines TRBV4-3 with TRBJ2-1; 14 bases are shared with TRBD2. Per the germline V gene, CDR1 is LGHNA and CDR2 is YSLEER. V shed 4 bases and J 8 bases; nucleotides not matched to a gene: 4. CDR3 length: 15 amino acids. The CDR3 spells CASSLGLAGAYEQFF. For the CDR3, the DNA is TGCGCCAGCAGCCTGGGACTAGCGGGAGCTTATGAGCAGTTCTTC.